This note documents a single T cell receptor (beta chain) sequence. This sample was taken from a study of human T cells and chemical hapten exposure. TCRdb independently ran MiXCR on the RACE reads; one entry per CDR3 protein. The sample holds some 350,000 distinct CDR3 sequences, under 8% seen once. Specified time point: patch test 1, 2 weeks after DPC sensitization. Treatment denoted: therapeutic diphenylcyclopropenone sensitization with weekly scalp DPC. V shed 4 bases and J shed 4 bases, with 17 bases lying between them. Germline CDR1 and CDR2: SGHRS and YFSETQ. The CDR3 runs to 15 residues. The chain uses TRBV5-1 and TRBJ2-5; D ambiguous. The clonotype originates from a woman between 18 and 29 years old with alopecia areata. Some clones in this sample may be carry-over from other donors' samples. The starting material was whole blood, obtained in connection with sensitization to the hapten diphenylcyclopropenone (DPC). DNA of the CDR3: TGCGCCAGCAGCCCCCTGGTGAGATTAGGAGAGACCCAGTACTTC. This sequence encodes CASSPLVRLGETQYF.